This entry concerns a single T cell receptor beta chain. What it binds is not known. The data were taken from a study of shared clonotypes between healthy human individuals. Study-wide background: Those who served as donors were a couple of women and a few men between the ages of 18 and 49. Study outcomes and limitations: Memory subsets had estimated richness that was generally smaller than that of naive subsets.

V lost 0 bases and J 9 bases, leaving 12 bases between the germline ends. The CDR3 length is 13 residues. Germline V CDR1 and CDR2: SGHRS, YFSETQ. Samples underwent the assay at deep level. The assay was immunoSEQ multiplex PCR, and TCRdb's table has in-frame clones only and misses some. Among approximately 2,000,000 clones listed, about 93% were seen once. Naive CD8 cells lacked CD45RO and underwent positive selection for CCR7, leaving out terminally differentiated effector memory CD45RA+ cells. Study donors comprised healthy, HIV-negative adults devoid of recent acute infection or vaccination. Sequences were obtained from naive CD8+ T cells from PBMCs. The sequence came from a man aged 18 to 29 in good health. Some clones in this sample may be carry-over from other donors' samples. This rearrangement joins TRBV5-1 to TRBJ2-5; no clear D. The CDR3 DNA sequence: TGCGCCAGCAGCTTGGCCTTGCCTGGGGCCCAGTACTTC. Translating gives CASSLALPGAQYF.